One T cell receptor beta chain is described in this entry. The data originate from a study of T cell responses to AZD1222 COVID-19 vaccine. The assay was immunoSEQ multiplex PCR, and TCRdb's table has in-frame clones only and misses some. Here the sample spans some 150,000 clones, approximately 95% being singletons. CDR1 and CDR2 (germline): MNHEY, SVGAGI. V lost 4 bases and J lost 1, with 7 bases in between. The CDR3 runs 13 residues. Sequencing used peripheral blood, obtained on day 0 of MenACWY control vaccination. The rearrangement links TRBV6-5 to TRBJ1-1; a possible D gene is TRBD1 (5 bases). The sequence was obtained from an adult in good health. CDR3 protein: CASSFQGNTEAFF. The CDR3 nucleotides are TGTGCCAGCAGTTTTCAGGGGAACACTGAAGCTTTCTTT.